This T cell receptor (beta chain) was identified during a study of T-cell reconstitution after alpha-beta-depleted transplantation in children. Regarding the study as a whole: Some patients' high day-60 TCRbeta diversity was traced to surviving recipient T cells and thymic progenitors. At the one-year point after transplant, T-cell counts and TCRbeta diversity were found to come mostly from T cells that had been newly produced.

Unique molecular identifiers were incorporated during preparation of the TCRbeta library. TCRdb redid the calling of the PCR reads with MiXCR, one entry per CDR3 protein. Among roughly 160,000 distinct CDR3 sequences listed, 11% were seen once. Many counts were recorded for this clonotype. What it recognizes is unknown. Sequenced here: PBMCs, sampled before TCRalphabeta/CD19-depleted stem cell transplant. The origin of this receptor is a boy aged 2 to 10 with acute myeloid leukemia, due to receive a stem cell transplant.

CDR3: CASSPRQGDRNEQFF. The DNA for the CDR3 is TGTGCCAGCAGCCCCCGACAGGGGGATAGGAATGAGCAGTTCTTC. The chain has TRBV11-3 and TRBJ2-1, with 9 bases fitting TRBD1. Germline-derived CDR1 and CDR2 are SGHNT and YENEEA. This CDR3 has 15 amino acids. Losses at the gene ends were 5 bases for V and 7 bases for J; bases not matched to a gene: 9.